The 24 T cell receptor beta chains in this list originate from one sample, sequenced in a study of T cells after yellow fever vaccination. TCRdb re-analysed the 5' RACE reads in MiXCR, keeping a single row per CDR3 protein. The table has 250,000 or so distinct CDR3 sequences, roughly 7.2% seen once; the top ten hold over 0.65%. Sequencing was performed on CD4+ T cells sorted from PBMCs, taken 15 days after the yellow fever booster vaccination. The receptors stem from a man aged 30-40 years who received the YFV17D yellow fever vaccine.

This sequence joins TRBV5-5 and TRBJ2-5; 7 nucleotides agree with TRBD1. Unmatched junction bases numbered 8, after V lost 0 bases and J lost 3 bases. The CDR3 covers 16 residues. CDR1 is SGHKS, CDR2 YYEKEE, per germline (reference sequence). The CDR3 loop reads CASSLAGGPSKETQYF. In DNA, the CDR3 is TGTGCCAGCAGCTTGGCAGGGGGACCCTCCAAAGAGACCCAGTACTTC.

This clonotype has only a few counts. The chain joins TRBV29-1 to TRBJ2-7, with 8 bases lining up with TRBD1. The V segment lost 3 bases and the J segment 5 bases; nucleotides outside the gene matches: 27. From germline, CDR1 is SQVTM and CDR2 ANQGSEA. The CDR3 has 20 amino acids. The CDR3 loop is CSVDRAEMTGAVLEGDEQYF. The CDR3 DNA follows: TGCAGCGTTGACCGTGCCGAAATGACAGGGGCAGTTCTCGAGGGAGACGAGCAGTACTTC.

This clonotype was observed a handful of times. The chain recombines TRBV20-1 with TRBJ2-1; 7 bases are a match to TRBD2. Germline CDR1 and CDR2: DFQATT and SNEGSKA (reference sequence). This CDR3 region has 11 residues. With 6 bases clipped from V and 16 bases from J, the junction kept 12 bases outside the gene matches. CDR3 residues: CSATLPGRGFF. Written as DNA, the CDR3 is TGCAGTGCCACGCTACCGGGGAGGGGATTCTTC.

The J gene is TRBJ2-3, the V gene TRBV10-3; D not certain. CDR3 length equals 16 residues. Looked up from germline, CDR1 is ENHRY and CDR2 is SYGVKD. Deletions cut 0 bases from V and 2 bases from J, with 12 bases between. The CDR3 loop is CAISESTGSLTDTQYF. The CDR3 coding sequence is TGTGCCATCAGTGAGTCGACCGGATCCCTCACAGATACGCAGTATTTT.

This clonotype was seen only a few times. This rearrangement joins TRBV24-1 to TRBJ2-1; 10 positions match TRBD2. The CDR3 loop spans 14 amino acids. Looked up from germline, CDR1 is KGHDR and CDR2 is SFDVKD. The trim removed 6 bases at V and 8 bases at J, leaving 6 bases unmatched. CDR3 in amino acids: CATSRTSGEDEQFF. The CDR3 DNA reads TGTGCCACCAGTCGCACTAGCGGGGAGGATGAGCAGTTCTTC.

This clonotype was seen repeatedly, ten times or more. The chain is built from TRBV19 and TRBJ2-1; no clear D gene. Per germline, CDR1 LNHDA and CDR2 SQIVND (reference sequence). This CDR3 comprises 13 residues. Trimming took off 4 bases at V and 4 bases at J, with 8 bases between the two ends. As DNA, the CDR3 is TGTGCCAGTAGTACATCCCGATACAATGAGCAGTTCTTC. Protein sequence: CASSTSRYNEQFF.

This clonotype has at least ten counts. The genes are TRBV6-6 and TRBJ2-3, with D hard to call. Germline V gene data show CDR1 as MNHNY and CDR2 as SVGAGI (reference sequence). V dropped 2 bases and J dropped 9 bases, with 12 bases sitting between them. The CDR3 contains 13 residues. The CDR3, as DNA: TGTGCCAGCAGTTACGAGACTCAGAAGACGCAGTATTTT. Amino acids: CASSYETQKTQYF.

Ten or more counts support this clonotype. The chain couples TRBV5-1 to TRBJ2-5, with TRBD2 matching 10 bases. Looked up from germline, CDR1 is SGHRS and CDR2 is YFSETQ. V shed 1 base and J 5 bases; nucleotides not matched to a gene: 8. This CDR3 region has 16 residues. The CDR3 protein is CASSLSAGGPKETQYF. As DNA, the CDR3 is TGCGCCAGCAGCTTGTCAGCGGGAGGGCCCAAGGAGACCCAGTACTTC. Drawing the rest from reference TRBV5-1 and TRBJ2-5, the complete variable domain is KAGVTQTPRYLIKTRGQQVTLSCSPISGHRSVSWYQQTPGQGLQFLFEYFSETQRNKGNFPGRFSGRQFSNSRSEMNVSTLELGDSALYLCASSLSAGGPKETQYFGPGTRLLVL.

Of note for this clonotype: This sequence is one base from a far larger clone and is likely a read error. The gene calls are TRBV7-2 and TRBJ2-7; D call uncertain. Per the germline V gene, CDR1 is SGHTA and CDR2 is FQGNSA. The CDR3 sequence is 11 residues long. CDR3 sequence reads: CASSASYEHYF. The CDR3 DNA reads as TGTGCCAGCAGCGCCTCCTACGAGCATTACTTC.

The CDR3 region is CASDRDSYNEQFF. In nucleotides, the CDR3 is TGTGCCAGTGACCGGGACAGCTACAATGAGCAGTTCTTC. The J gene is TRBJ2-1, the V gene TRBV6-1; the match to TRBD1 covers 7 bases. V dropped 9 bases and J dropped 3; count of bases not matched to a gene: 5. In germline, CDR1 is MNHNS, CDR2 SASEGT. This CDR3 spans 13 amino acids.

This clonotype was seen ten or more times. The rearrangement links TRBV7-2 to TRBJ2-3, with TRBD2 identical over 8 bases. Germline V CDR1 and CDR2: SGHTA, FQGNSA. The CDR3 is made up of 16 amino acids. Germline trimming cut 4 bases from V and 4 bases from J; bases unmatched to any gene: 10. The CDR3 spells CASSWTGTRGADTQYF. Written as DNA, the CDR3 is TGTGCCAGCAGCTGGACCGGGACTAGGGGGGCAGATACGCAGTATTTT.

This clonotype has only a few counts. The chain carries TRBV20-1 and TRBJ2-7; tentative D call: TRBD2 (5 bases). The CDR3 covers 13 residues. Between the trimmed V and J ends, which lost 4 bases and 2 bases, there was a span of 12 bases. Germline loops: CDR1 DFQATT, CDR2 SNEGSKA (reference sequence). Here the CDR3 DNA reads TGCAGTGCTACTGACTACAAGGCCTACGAGCAGTACTTC. It specifies CSATDYKAYEQYF.

J is TRBJ2-7 and V is TRBV6-1, with TRBD1 matching over 10 bases. V trimming: 6 bases; J trimming: 1 base; junction bases outside the gene matches: 3. The germline CDR1 and CDR2 sequences are MNHNS and SASEGT. CDR3 size: 14 residues. CDR3 in DNA: TGTGCCAGCAGAATGGGACAGGGGTCCTACGAGCAGTACTTC. As protein: CASRMGQGSYEQYF.

This clonotype came up many times. The CDR3 coding sequence is TGCGCCAGCAGCCGAGCCGGGACAGCTAGCACAGATACGCAGTATTTT. Amino acids: CASSRAGTASTDTQYF. The chain recombines TRBV4-3 with TRBJ2-3, with TRBD1 matching over 7 bases. This CDR3 region has 16 residues. Germline loops: CDR1 LGHNA, CDR2 YSLEER. V trimming: 4 bases; J trimming: 0 bases; junction bases outside the gene matches: 7.

This clonotype was observed at least ten times. The chain is built from TRBV20-1 and TRBJ2-1, with 8 bases aligning to TRBD2. V lost 0 bases, J lost 6 bases, and 4 bases stayed unmatched. CDR1 and CDR2 from the germline V gene are DFQATT and SNEGSKA (reference sequence). The CDR3 consists of 14 residues. The DNA for the CDR3 is TGCAGTGCTAGAGACACTAGCGGAGCCAATGAGCAGTTCTTC. Encoded protein: CSARDTSGANEQFF.

The chain recombines TRBV29-1 with TRBJ2-5; D is ambiguous. The CDR3 runs 13 residues. Germline-derived CDR1 and CDR2 are SQVTM and ANQGSEA. The V end was cut by 4 bases, the J end by 1 base, with 10 bases between. Here the CDR3 reads CSVGRRLQETQYF. For the CDR3, the DNA is TGCAGCGTTGGCCGCCGTCTCCAAGAGACCCAGTACTTC.

As regards this clonotype: A much larger clone is a single base away; this may be a read error. This chain joins TRBV4-3 and TRBJ2-1; D is unresolved. The CDR3 consists of 13 residues. Trimming took 0 bases from V and 12 from J, leaving 12 bases between them. Per the germline V gene, CDR1 is LGHNA and CDR2 is YSLEER. Here the CDR3 reads CASSQEGRSGQFF. The CDR3 nucleotides are TGCGCCAGCAGCCAAGAAGGGCGGAGTGGGCAGTTCTTC.

This clonotype was seen more than once but under ten times. The genes are TRBV4-2 and TRBJ2-7, with D tentatively TRBD1 or TRBD2 (5 bases each). The CDR3 has 14 amino acids. Trimming took 4 bases from V and 2 from J, leaving 12 bases between them. The germline V gene has CDR1 LGHNA and CDR2 YNFKEQ. The CDR3 spells CASSRNQGPYEQYF. CDR3 nucleotide sequence: TGTGCCAGCAGCCGAAATCAGGGACCCTACGAGCAGTACTTC.

This clonotype was seen many times. The CDR3, as DNA: TGTGCCAGCAGCTTAGAGATAGGGACTAGCGGGAGGGCCTACAATGAGCAGTTCTTC. Translation gives CASSLEIGTSGRAYNEQFF. J is TRBJ2-1 and V is TRBV11-2; TRBD2 aligns across 16 bases. Looked up from germline, CDR1 is SGHAT and CDR2 is FQNNGV. The ends lost 0 bases at V and 2 bases at J; junction bases unmatched: 4. The CDR3 covers 19 residues.

J is TRBJ2-6 and V is TRBV6-8; D ambiguous. CDR3 length equals 20 residues. The ends were cut back, 6 bases at V and 0 bases at J, with 24 bases in the middle. From germline, CDR1 is MNHGY and CDR2 SAAAGT. The CDR3 is CASRYGSVNPLFSGANVLTF. The CDR3 nucleotides read TGTGCCAGCAGGTACGGGTCAGTCAACCCCCTTTTCTCTGGGGCCAACGTCCTGACTTTC.

V gene TRBV7-8 combines with J gene TRBJ1-2, with D possibly matching TRBD1 (5 bases). The CDR3 is 13 amino acids. V lost 5 bases, J lost 4 bases, and 11 bases lay in between. Germline values: CDR1 SGHVS, CDR2 FQNEAQ. DNA for the CDR3: TGTGCCAGCAGCGACCGACAGTTCTATGGCTACACCTTC. Translated, it gives CASSDRQFYGYTF. Supplemented by reference TRBV7-8 and TRBJ1-2, the full variable domain reads GAGVSQSPRYKVAKRGQDVALRCDPISGHVSLFWYQQALGQGPEFLTYFQNEAQLDKSGLPSDRFFAERPEGSVSTLKIQRTQQEDSAVYLCASSDRQFYGYTFGSGTRLTVV.

The rearrangement links TRBV10-3 to TRBJ2-5; 7 bases are a match to TRBD1. This CDR3 region has 14 residues. Trimming at V came to 5 bases and at J to 3 bases, leaving 6 bases not matched to a gene. CDR1 is ENHRY, CDR2 SYGVKD, per germline. The CDR3 coding sequence is TGTGCCATCAGTCGAGAGGGGGCCAAAGAGACCCAGTACTTC. Translation: CAISREGAKETQYF.

On this clonotype: A much larger clone is a single base away; this may be a read error. The rearrangement joins TRBV7-2 to TRBJ2-7, with 10 positions matching TRBD1. CDR3 length: 14 residues. CDR1 is SGHTA, CDR2 FQGNSA, per germline. CDR3 bases: TGTGCCATCAGCGCCCGGGACAGGGGTTACGAGCAGTACTTC. Amino acid sequence: CAISARDRGYEQYF.

The chain uses TRBV6-2 or TRBV6-3 and TRBJ2-5; TRBD2 matches at 7 bases. CDR1 MNHEY and CDR2 SVGEGT come from the germline V gene. V shed 2 bases and J 0 bases; nucleotides not matched to a gene: 0. The CDR3 loop spans 14 amino acids. The CDR3 region has the DNA TGTGCCAGCAGTTACGCGGGGGACCAAGAGACCCAGTACTTC. Protein sequence: CASSYAGDQETQYF.